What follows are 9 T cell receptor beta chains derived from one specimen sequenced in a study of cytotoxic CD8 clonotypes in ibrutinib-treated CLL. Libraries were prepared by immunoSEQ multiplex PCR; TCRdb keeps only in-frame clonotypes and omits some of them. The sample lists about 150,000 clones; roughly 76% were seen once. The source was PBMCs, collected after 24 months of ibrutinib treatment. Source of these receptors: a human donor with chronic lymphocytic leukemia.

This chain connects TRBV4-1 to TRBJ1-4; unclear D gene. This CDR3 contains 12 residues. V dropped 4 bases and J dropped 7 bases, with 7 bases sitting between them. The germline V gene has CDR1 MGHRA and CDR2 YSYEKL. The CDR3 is CASSPAGEKLFF. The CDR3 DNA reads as TGCGCCAGCAGCCCCGCGGGTGAAAAACTGTTTTTT.

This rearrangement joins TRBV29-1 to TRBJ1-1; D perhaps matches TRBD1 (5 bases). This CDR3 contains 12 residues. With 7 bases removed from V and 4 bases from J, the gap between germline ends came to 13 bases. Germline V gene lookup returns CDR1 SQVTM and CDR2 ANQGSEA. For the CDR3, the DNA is TGCAGCGCCGGAGGGGATTCCACTGAAGCTTTCTTT. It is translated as CSAGGDSTEAFF.

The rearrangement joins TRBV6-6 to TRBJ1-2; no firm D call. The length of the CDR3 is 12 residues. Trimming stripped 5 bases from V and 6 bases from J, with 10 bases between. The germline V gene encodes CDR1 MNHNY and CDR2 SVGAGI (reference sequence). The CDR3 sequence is CASSASGHGYTF. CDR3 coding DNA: TGTGCCAGCAGTGCCTCAGGCCATGGCTACACCTTC.

The CDR3 DNA reads TGTGCCAGCAGCACGCCCCAGGGGCCGGGGGAAAACAGTGAAGCTTTCTTT. This codes for CASSTPQGPGENSEAFF. This rearrangement joins TRBV21-1 to TRBJ1-1. TRBV21-1 is given as a pseudogene. The CDR3 has 17 amino acids.

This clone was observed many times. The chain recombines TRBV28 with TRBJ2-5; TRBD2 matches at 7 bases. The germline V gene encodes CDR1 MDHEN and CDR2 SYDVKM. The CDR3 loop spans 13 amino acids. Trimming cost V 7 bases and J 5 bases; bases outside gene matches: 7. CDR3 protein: CASTGGGEETQYF. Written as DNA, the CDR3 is TGTGCCAGCACGGGGGGAGGAGAGGAGACCCAGTACTTC.

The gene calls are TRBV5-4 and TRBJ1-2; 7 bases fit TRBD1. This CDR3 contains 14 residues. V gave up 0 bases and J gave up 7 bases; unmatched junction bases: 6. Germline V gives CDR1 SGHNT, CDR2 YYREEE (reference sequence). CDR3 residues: CASSLADRVAGYTF. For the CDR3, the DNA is TGTGCCAGCAGCTTGGCCGACAGGGTGGCTGGCTACACCTTC.

DNA of the CDR3: TGTGCCAGCAGTCCGGCCTCGGGGCCCCAGCATTTT. Translated, it gives CASSPASGPQHF. The rearrangement links TRBV28 to TRBJ1-5; D remains unclear. Germline-derived CDR1 and CDR2 are MDHEN and SYDVKM. This CDR3 spans 12 amino acids. V was cut by 5 bases and J by 9 bases, with 11 bases left in between.

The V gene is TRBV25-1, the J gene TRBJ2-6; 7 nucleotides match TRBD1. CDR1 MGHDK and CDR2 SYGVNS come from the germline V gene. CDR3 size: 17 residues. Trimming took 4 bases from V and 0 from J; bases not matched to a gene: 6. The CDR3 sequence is CASSGAGGTSGANVLTF. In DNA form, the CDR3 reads TGTGCCAGCAGTGGGGCAGGGGGTACCTCTGGGGCCAACGTCCTGACTTTC.

The chain's CDR3 is CASSPGAGGQQPQHF. CDR3 sequence (DNA): TGTGCCAGCAGCCCAGGAGCCGGCGGGCAACAGCCCCAGCATTTT. The rearrangement links TRBV7-8 to TRBJ1-5; D unresolved. The CDR3 spans 15 residues. CDR1 and CDR2 (germline): SGHVS, FQNEAQ. V was shortened by 5 bases and J by 7 bases, with 18 bases between the two germline ends. Together with reference TRBV7-8 and TRBJ1-5, the CDR3 gives the full variable domain: GAGVSQSPRYKVAKRGQDVALRCDPISGHVSLFWYQQALGQGPEFLTYFQNEAQLDKSGLPSDRFFAERPEGSVSTLKIQRTQQEDSAVYLCASSPGAGGQQPQHFGDGTRLSIL.